These 15 T cell receptor beta chains share one sample of origin, sequenced in a study of OX40 agonist ivuxolimab in advanced cancers. Data came from immunoSEQ multiplex PCR; TCRdb stores just in-frame clones and leaves some out. Of 52,000 or so clones in the sample, over 80% were seen once. The starting material was CD4+ or CD8+ T cells sorted from blood, obtained in a trial of the OX40 agonist ivuxolimab. The receptors were gathered from an adult with an advanced solid tumor such as melanoma, head and neck, liver or kidney cancer.

This chain links TRBV7-2 with TRBJ2-7, with 9 positions matching TRBD1. Losses at the gene ends were 1 base for V and 1 base for J; bases not matched to a gene: 2. This CDR3 contains 15 residues. Germline CDR1 and CDR2: SGHTA and FQGNSA. CDR3 sequence (DNA): TGTGCCAGCAGCTTAGTTGGGACAGGGTCCTACGAGCAGTACTTC. This translates into CASSLVGTGSYEQYF.

The chain links TRBV6-5 to TRBJ1-6, with 7 bases that match TRBD1. The CDR3 consists of 15 residues. V lost 6 bases, J lost 9 bases, and 11 bases stayed unmatched. The germline gives CDR1 MNHEY, CDR2 SVGAGI. The CDR3 nucleotides read TGTGCCAGCAGCCTAAGGGGACAGAGGGTTTCACCCCTCCACTTT. It is translated as CASSLRGQRVSPLHF.

In its sample, this clone was seen a few times. The rearrangement links TRBV30 to TRBJ1-1, with D perhaps TRBD1 (6 bases). Germline V gene sequence: CDR1 GTSNPN, CDR2 SVGIG (reference sequence). The CDR3 length is 14 residues. Between the trimmed V and J ends, which lost 2 bases and 4 bases, there was a span of 14 bases. The CDR3 reads CAWSMTRTATEAFF. The DNA for the CDR3 is TGTGCCTGGAGTATGACAAGGACAGCCACTGAAGCTTTCTTT.

The V and J genes are TRBV5-1 and TRBJ1-1, with D unclear. The CDR3 covers 13 residues. Germline lookup yields CDR1 SGHRS and CDR2 YFSETQ. Trimming removed 0 bases at V and 1 base at J, with 4 bases between. CDR3 sequence: CASSLERNTEAFF. The CDR3 DNA sequence: TGCGCCAGCAGCTTGGAAAGGAACACTGAAGCTTTCTTT.

This chain connects TRBV27 to TRBJ2-1; D unclear. V dropped 7 bases and J dropped 7 bases, with 17 bases sitting between them. CDR3 length equals 14 residues. Germline CDR1 reads MNHEY; CDR2 reads SMNVEV (reference sequence). The CDR3 is CASIRSLGGNEQFF. The CDR3 region has the DNA TGTGCCAGCATTCGGAGTCTGGGCGGAAATGAGCAGTTCTTC.

The V call is TRBV5-4, the J call TRBJ1-1, with D maybe TRBD1 (5 bases). CDR3 size: 15 residues. CDR1 and CDR2 from the germline V gene are SGHNT and YYREEE (reference sequence). Trimming stripped 0 bases from V and 10 bases from J, with 19 bases between. The CDR3 spells CASSLDSIETAGAFF. The CDR3 DNA sequence: TGTGCCAGCAGCTTGGATAGTATCGAGACAGCCGGAGCTTTCTTT. The complete variable domain, with remaining parts taken from reference TRBV5-4 and TRBJ1-1, reads ETGVTQSPTHLIKTRGQQVTLRCSSQSGHNTVSWYQQALGQGPQFIFQYYREEENGRGNFPPRFSGLQFPNYSSELNVNALELDDSALYLCASSLDSIETAGAFFGQGTRLTVV.

The rearrangement joins TRBV2 to TRBJ2-7; TRBD2 matches at 11 bases. Trimming took 7 bases from V and 0 from J; bases not matched to a gene: 8. This CDR3 is built from 16 residues. Germline CDR1 and CDR2: SNHLY and FYNNEI. The CDR3 region has the DNA TGTGCCAGCATCAACGTAGCGGGAGGGCCCTCCTACGAGCAGTACTTC. It yields the protein CASINVAGGPSYEQYF.

The DNA for the CDR3 is TGTGCCAGTAGTATGGCACCGGGACTCAGAGAGACCCAGTACTTC. This gives the protein CASSMAPGLRETQYF. This chain joins TRBV19 and TRBJ2-5, with D perhaps matching TRBD2 (6 bases). This CDR3 has 15 residues. The V end lost 3 bases, the J end lost 4 bases, and 15 bases lay between the germline ends. The germline V gene has CDR1 LNHDA and CDR2 SQIVND (reference sequence).

This clone occurred once. The chain combines TRBV10-3 with TRBJ1-3; no firm D call. The CDR3 has 15 amino acids. Trimming shortened V by 2 bases and J by 3 bases, and 11 bases separated the two germline ends. Germline values: CDR1 ENHRY, CDR2 SYGVKD. The CDR3 spells CAISEGNKGGNTIYF. Here the CDR3 DNA reads TGTGCCATCAGTGAGGGGAACAAAGGTGGAAACACCATATATTTT.

The chain uses TRBV5-5 and TRBJ1-2, with TRBD1 matching over 9 bases. The CDR3 contains 18 residues. CDR1 SGHKS and CDR2 YYEKEE come from the germline V gene (reference sequence). Germline trimming cut 1 base from V and 0 bases from J; bases unmatched to any gene: 10. The chain's CDR3 is CASSLSTGGRMTNYGYTF. CDR3 sequence (DNA): TGTGCCAGCAGCTTGAGTACAGGGGGCCGGATGACTAACTATGGCTACACCTTC. The variable domain in full, with the rest retrieved from reference TRBV5-5 and TRBJ1-2, is DAGVTQSPTHLIKTRGQQVTLRCSPISGHKSVSWYQQVLGQGPQFIFQYYEKEERGRGNFPDRFSARQFPNYSSELNVNALLLGDSALYLCASSLSTGGRMTNYGYTFGSGTRLTVV.

The rearrangement uses TRBV7-2 and TRBJ1-2; possibly TRBD1 for D (6 bases). The CDR3 spans 15 residues. Germline CDR1 is SGHTA and CDR2 is FQGNSA. With 3 bases removed from V and 2 bases from J, the gap between germline ends came to 13 bases. The CDR3 nucleotides read TGTGCCAGCAGCTTCACCGCGCAGGGGAACTATGGCTACACCTTC. Protein product: CASSFTAQGNYGYTF.

This clone appeared a few times. The chain carries TRBV6-1 and TRBJ1-2; TRBD1 might be the D (6 bases). CDR1 MNHNS and CDR2 SASEGT come from the germline V gene. This CDR3 has 14 amino acids. The V end was cut by 9 bases, the J end by 3 bases, with 17 bases between. The CDR3 nucleotides are TGTGCCAGTACATACAGGGAGGCCGACTATGGCTACACCTTC. It is translated as CASTYREADYGYTF.

This chain uses TRBV5-1 with TRBJ2-1; TRBD1 agrees at 7 bases. The ends lost 0 bases at V and 0 bases at J; junction bases unmatched: 9. Germline CDR1 reads SGHRS; CDR2 reads YFSETQ. The CDR3 loop spans 18 amino acids. The CDR3 sequence: CASSLATGPYSSYNEQFF. The CDR3 DNA reads TGCGCCAGCAGCTTGGCGACAGGGCCCTACAGCTCCTACAATGAGCAGTTCTTC. Looking up the rest from reference TRBV5-1 and TRBJ2-1 gives the full variable domain: KAGVTQTPRYLIKTRGQQVTLSCSPISGHRSVSWYQQTPGQGLQFLFEYFSETQRNKGNFPGRFSGRQFSNSRSEMNVSTLELGDSALYLCASSLATGPYSSYNEQFFGPGTRLTVL.

The chain couples TRBV10-3 to TRBJ1-1; D not resolved. Germline lookup yields CDR1 ENHRY and CDR2 SYGVKD. CDR3 length: 13 amino acids. V lost 7 bases, J lost 0 bases, and 9 bases lay in between. CDR3 sequence (DNA): TGTGCCATCAATAAGGAAATGAACACTGAAGCTTTCTTT. Residues: CAINKEMNTEAFF.

V usage is TRBV25-1 and J usage is TRBJ1-2; TRBD1 might be the D (6 bases). The germline CDR1 and CDR2 sequences are MGHDK and SYGVNS. V was clipped by 5 bases and J by 6 bases, with 13 bases between them. The CDR3 consists of 13 residues. The DNA for the CDR3 is TGTGCCAGCAGTCCGCAGGGGATGCATGGCTACACCTTC. Translation: CASSPQGMHGYTF.